This is a list of T cell receptor beta chains from one sample in a study of blood T cell repertoires in COVID-19. This table comes from immunoSEQ multiplex PCR, and its TCRdb copy is limited to in-frame clones, with some not included. There are about 250,000 clones in the sample; roughly 91% occur only once, and 0.75% to 1% lies in the top ten. The source material was peripheral blood. The source of these receptors is a woman aged 40 to 50 who had recovered from COVID-19. CDR3s include the opening cysteine and the closing phenylalanine or tryptophan. D genes are given only for firm matches. Only part of the rows carry a size: once, few, many, or a class if the clone is expanded.

D	V	size	J	DNA	CDR3
-	TRBV6-2/TRBV6-3	-	TRBJ1-4	TGTGCCAGCAGTTCCGGACAGAGGGGGGGAAATGAAAAACTGTTTTTT	CASSSGQRGGNEKLFF
-	TRBV2	-	TRBJ2-5	TGTGCCAGCAGTGAGGGGGGACACCAAGAGACCCAGTACTTC	CASSEGGHQETQYF
TRBD1	TRBV19	-	TRBJ2-7	TGTGCCAGTAGTGCCCGGGACAGGGCAACCTACGAGCAGTACTTC	CASSARDRATYEQYF
-	TRBV7-9	-	TRBJ1-4	TGTGCCAGCAGCTTGCCCGGGGGATCCTCTCTCACTAATGAAAAACTGTTTTTT	CASSLPGGSSLTNEKLFF
-	TRBV12-3/TRBV12-4	-	TRBJ1-2	TGTGCCAGCACCCTGGGGGGGGGCTATGGCTACACCTTC	CASTLGGGYGYTF
-	TRBV10-3	once	TRBJ1-1	TGTGCCATTGGGCAGCCGAACACTGAAGCTTTCTTT	CAIGQPNTEAFF
TRBD1	TRBV7-2	-	TRBJ2-1	TGTGCCAGCAGCCAACCACGGACTGACAGGGGCAATGAGCAGTTCTTC	CASSQPRTDRGNEQFF
TRBD1	TRBV6-5	-	TRBJ2-7	TGTGCCAGCAGTCACGAGGGGACAGGGCTCTACGAGCAGTACTTC	CASSHEGTGLYEQYF
TRBD1	TRBV5-1	-	TRBJ2-3	TGCGCCAGCAGCTGGGGACAGGGAGCAGATACGCAGTATTTT	CASSWGQGADTQYF
TRBD2	TRBV29-1	-	TRBJ2-3	TGCAGCGCCGCGACTAGCGGGAGCTTGGGTACGCAGTATTTT	CSAATSGSLGTQYF
-	TRBV11-3	-	TRBJ2-3	TGTGCCAGCAGCTTAGATCGGGATACGCAGTATTTT	CASSLDRDTQYF
TRBD1	TRBV19	-	TRBJ1-1	TGTGCCAGTAGTATACCTCAGACAGGGCCCATGAACACTGAAGCTTTCTTT	CASSIPQTGPMNTEAFF
-	TRBV10-2	-	TRBJ2-2	TGCGCCAGCAGTGAGTCGGGGGGACAGACGAACACCGGGGAGCTGTTTTTT	CASSESGGQTNTGELFF
TRBD1	TRBV25-1	-	TRBJ1-2	TGTGCCAGCAGGAAACAGGGGGGGGCTAACTATGGCTACACCTTC	CASRKQGGANYGYTF
-	TRBV12-5	-	TRBJ1-1	TGTGCTAGTGGTTTTGCCCTTTACAGGGCGGACACTGAAGCTTTCTTT	CASGFALYRADTEAFF